This T cell receptor beta chain was sequenced for a study of response to subunit inactivated influenza vaccine. General study findings and limits: The authors proposed limited new T cell recruitment per seasonal influenza vaccination.

V lost 0 bases and J lost 4, with 17 bases in between. Germline assignment: CDR1 SGHKS and CDR2 YYEKEE (reference sequence). The CDR3 loop spans 16 amino acids. This clonotype was counted only a few times. The target antigen is unknown. MiXCR was run by TCRdb on the RT-PCR reads, yielding one entry per CDR3 protein. The sample includes roughly 650,000 distinct CDR3 sequences, 14% seen only once; the top ten take 7.5% to 8%. This material consisted of PBMCs from blood, taken around 15 days before vaccination. The chain recombines TRBV5-5 with TRBJ2-7, with D tentatively TRBD2 (6 bases). This sequence was found in a man aged 50 or older who received an inactivated influenza vaccine. The CDR3 loop is CASSLEDAGLAYEQYF. DNA of the CDR3: TGTGCCAGCAGCTTGGAGGATGCGGGGCTGGCGTACGAGCAGTACTTC. Looking up the rest from reference TRBV5-5 and TRBJ2-7 gives the full variable domain: DAGVTQSPTHLIKTRGQQVTLRCSPISGHKSVSWYQQVLGQGPQFIFQYYEKEERGRGNFPDRFSARQFPNYSSELNVNALLLGDSALYLCASSLEDAGLAYEQYFGPGTRLTVT.